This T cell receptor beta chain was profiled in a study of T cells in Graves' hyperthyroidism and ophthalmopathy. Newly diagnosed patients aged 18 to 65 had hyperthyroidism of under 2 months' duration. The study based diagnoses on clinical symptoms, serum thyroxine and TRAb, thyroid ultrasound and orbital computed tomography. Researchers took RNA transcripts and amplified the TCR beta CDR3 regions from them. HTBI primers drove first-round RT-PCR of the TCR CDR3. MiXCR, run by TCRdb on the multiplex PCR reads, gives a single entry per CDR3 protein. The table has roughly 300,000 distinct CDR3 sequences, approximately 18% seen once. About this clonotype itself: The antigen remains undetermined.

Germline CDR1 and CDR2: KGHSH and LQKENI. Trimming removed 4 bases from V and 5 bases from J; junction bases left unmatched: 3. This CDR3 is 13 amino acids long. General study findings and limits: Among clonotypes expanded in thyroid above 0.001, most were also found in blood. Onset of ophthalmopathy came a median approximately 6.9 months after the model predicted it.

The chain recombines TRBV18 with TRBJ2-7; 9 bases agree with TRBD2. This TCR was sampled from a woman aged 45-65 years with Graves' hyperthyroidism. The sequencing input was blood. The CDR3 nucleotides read TGTGCCAGCTCACGGACTAGCGACAACGAGCAGTACTTC. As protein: CASSRTSDNEQYF.